Listed below are T cell receptor beta chains from one sample, sequenced in a study of blood T cells in healthy people across ages. Using its own MiXCR run on the 5' RACE reads, TCRdb lists one record per CDR3 protein. The sample yields about 780,000 distinct CDR3 sequences, 35% to 50% seen once. Sequencing was performed on blood. These receptors all stem from a man older than 75 in good health. Each CDR3 is given with its conserved first and last residue. A D gene is named only where the DNA matches it firmly. Clone size is stated in some rows and not others, as once, few, many or a class when expanded.

>TRBD1|TRBV6-2/TRBV6-3|TRBJ2-5|-
CASSDPAGTGKETQYF
>TRBD1|TRBV5-1|TRBJ1-1|-
CASSLRQGATEAFF
>TRBD2|TRBV25-1|TRBJ2-1|-
CASSRITSGSSRGQFF
>-|TRBV4-3|TRBJ2-6|-
CASSQKGRGPGANVLTF
>-|TRBV10-3|TRBJ1-5|few
CASGGGRDNQPQHF
>-|TRBV3-1|TRBJ2-3|-
CASSQEELASTDTQYF
>TRBD1|TRBV28|TRBJ2-2|few
CASSPWTGTGFTGELFF
>-|TRBV20-1|TRBJ2-3|few
CSARVRQAGPTDTQYF
>TRBD2|TRBV7-2|TRBJ2-3|few
CASTPLAGAGDTQYF
>-|TRBV2|TRBJ1-6|few
CASRGAREIGSPLHF
>TRBD2|TRBV6-1|TRBJ2-5|-
CASRRRSGTREETQYF
>TRBD2|TRBV9|TRBJ2-3|-
CASSVAGLTTDTQYF
>-|TRBV20-1|TRBJ2-7|many
CSASGSSYEQYF
>TRBD2|TRBV9|TRBJ2-7|few
CASSVGLAGVSHEQYF
>-|TRBV6-2/TRBV6-3|TRBJ2-6|once
CASRDDSGANVLTF